A single sample is the source of the 5 T cell receptor beta chains below, sequenced in a study of response to subunit inactivated influenza vaccine. In TCRdb, the RT-PCR reads were re-called with MiXCR into one record per CDR3 protein. The data show around 790,000 distinct CDR3 sequences, with around 21% seen just once and 10% held by the top ten. The sequencing here drew on PBMCs from blood, taken roughly 5 days after vaccination. Source of these receptors: a man between 50 and 59 years old who received an inactivated influenza vaccine.

This clonotype was found a few times. This rearrangement joins TRBV7-4 to TRBJ2-7, with 9 bases fitting TRBD1. Germline CDR1 reads SGHVT; CDR2 reads SQSDAQ. J was trimmed by 8 bases and V by 5 bases; bases with no gene match: 13. The CDR3 sequence is 15 residues long. CDR3 DNA sequence: TGTGCCAGCAGCCCGGGGACAGGGAGGGGCCTCAAGCAGTACTTC. The encoded protein is CASSPGTGRGLKQYF.

This clonotype was observed at least ten times. The chain recombines TRBV12-3 or TRBV12-4 with TRBJ2-3; the D call may be TRBD1 or TRBD2 (6 bases each). The CDR3 contains 13 residues. Between the trimmed V and J ends, which lost 7 bases and 8 bases, there was a span of 16 bases. CDR3 sequence: CASNQVKGGTQYF. For the CDR3, the DNA is TGTGCCAGCAACCAAGTGAAGGGGGGTACGCAGTATTTT.

The chain is built from TRBV20-1 and TRBJ2-3; D is undetermined. CDR1 and CDR2 from the germline V gene are DFQATT and SNEGSKA (reference sequence). The CDR3 covers 12 residues. Trimming left V 0 bases short and J 7 bases short, with 8 bases between. DNA of the CDR3: TGCAGTGCTAGAGACTGGCAGAATACGCAGTATTTT. Protein sequence: CSARDWQNTQYF.

The sample holds a few counts of this clonotype. The chain is built from TRBV18 and TRBJ2-7; D not resolved. The CDR3 has 14 residues. Germline-derived CDR1 and CDR2 are KGHSH and LQKENI. The V end lost 3 bases, the J end lost 0 bases, and 9 bases lay between the germline ends. In DNA form, the CDR3 reads TGTGCCAGCTCACCCGAAGCTGTCTCCTACGAGCAGTACTTC. It codes for CASSPEAVSYEQYF.

The V gene is TRBV20-1, the J gene TRBJ2-3; TRBD2 aligns across 10 bases. With V trimmed by 3 bases and J by 3 bases, 9 bases remained unmatched. Germline CDR1 DFQATT, CDR2 SNEGSKA (reference sequence). The CDR3 totals 16 residues. The DNA of the CDR3 is TGCAGTGCTAGGGGGACTAGCGCTCACGGGACAGATACGCAGTATTTT. Translation gives CSARGTSAHGTDTQYF.